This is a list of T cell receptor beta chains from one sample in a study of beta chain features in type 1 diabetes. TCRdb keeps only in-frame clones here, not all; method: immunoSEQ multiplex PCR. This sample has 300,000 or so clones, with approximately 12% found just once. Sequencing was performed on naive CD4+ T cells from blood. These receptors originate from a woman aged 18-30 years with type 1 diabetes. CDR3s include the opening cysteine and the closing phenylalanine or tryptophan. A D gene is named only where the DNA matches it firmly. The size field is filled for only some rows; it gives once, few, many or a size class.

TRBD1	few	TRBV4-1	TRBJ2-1	CASSQGYRDRGWHEQFF	TGCGCCAGCAGCCAAGGGTACCGGGACAGGGGCTGGCATGAGCAGTTCTTC
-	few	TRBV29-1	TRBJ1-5	CSVQGLNQPQHF	TGCAGCGTTCAGGGATTAAATCAGCCCCAGCATTTT
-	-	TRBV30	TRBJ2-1	CAWSPGLGIKQFF	TGTGCCTGGAGCCCGGGACTGGGGATTAAGCAGTTCTTC
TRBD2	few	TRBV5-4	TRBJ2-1	CASSLSSGSYNEQFF	TGTGCCAGCAGCTTGTCTAGCGGGTCCTACAATGAGCAGTTCTTC
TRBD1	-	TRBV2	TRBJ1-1	CATRDRLLTEAFF	TGTGCCACCCGGGACAGGTTACTCACTGAAGCTTTCTTT
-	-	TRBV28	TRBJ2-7	CASSLVSLEQYF	TGTGCCAGCAGTTTGGTCTCGCTAGAGCAGTACTTC
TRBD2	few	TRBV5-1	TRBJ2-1	CASSFLAGGPHNEQFF	TGCGCCAGCAGCTTTCTAGCGGGAGGGCCCCACAATGAGCAGTTCTTC
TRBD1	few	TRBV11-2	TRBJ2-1	CASSLGDRGEQFF	TGTGCCAGCAGCTTAGGGGACAGGGGGGAACAGTTCTTC
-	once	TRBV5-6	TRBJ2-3	CASRPGPNLRGNVDTQYF	TGTGCCAGCAGGCCGGGACCGAACTTAAGGGGGAATGTGGATACGCAGTATTTT
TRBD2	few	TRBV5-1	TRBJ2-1	CASSLLLAGDSYNEQFF	TGCGCCAGCAGCTTGTTACTAGCGGGGGACTCCTACAATGAGCAGTTCTTC
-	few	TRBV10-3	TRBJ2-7	CAISRLLTVNSDYEQYF	TGTGCCATCAGTCGATTACTGACAGTCAACTCGGACTACGAGCAGTACTTC
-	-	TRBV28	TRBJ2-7	CASSLGPGRMYEQYF	TGTGCCAGCAGTTTAGGGCCGGGGAGGATGTACGAGCAGTACTTC
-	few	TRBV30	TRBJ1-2	CAWSATGFANYGYTF	TGTGCCTGGAGTGCAACAGGTTTTGCTAACTATGGCTACACCTTC
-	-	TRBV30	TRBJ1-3	CAWQGFTGNTIYF	TGTGCCTGGCAGGGGTTCACTGGAAACACCATATATTTT
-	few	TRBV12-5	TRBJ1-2	CASGLGGVGGYTF	TGTGCTAGTGGTTTAGGGGGAGTTGGAGGCTACACCTTC
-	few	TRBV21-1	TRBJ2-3	CASSKEGPRESTDTQYF	TGTGCCAGCAGCAAAGAGGGCCCGCGGGAGAGCACAGATACGCAGTATTTT